Below are 2 T cell receptor beta chains sequenced from a single sample in a study of shared T cell receptors in the human thymus. TCRdb's copy holds only in-frame clones and misses some; the assay was immunoSEQ multiplex PCR. This sample has some 700,000 clones, with approximately 87% found just once. The sample was also linked to a second study, of human thymus T cells.

Sequences were obtained from thymocytes. The receptors originated from a boy less than two years old with a congenital heart defect.

This clone was counted once. The chain couples TRBV15 to TRBJ2-3; perhaps TRBD2 as D (6 bases). V was clipped by 8 bases and J by 6 bases, with 18 bases between them. CDR1 LNHNV and CDR2 YYDKDF come from the germline V gene (reference sequence). The CDR3 length is 14 residues. Written as DNA, the CDR3 is TGTGCCACCCAGACTAGTCCCCTCCAGGATACGCAGTATTTT. Protein product: CATQTSPLQDTQYF.

The rearrangement joins TRBV7-2 to TRBJ1-4; a weak D match, TRBD1 (5 bases). V was cut by 3 bases and J by 7 bases, with 18 bases left in between. CDR3 length: 16 residues. Germline V gene data show CDR1 as SGHTA and CDR2 as FQGNSA. The CDR3 DNA reads TGTGCCAGCAGCTTCTACCTGCAGGGCGCGGTTGAAAAACTGTTTTTT. Its translation: CASSFYLQGAVEKLFF.